Listed here are 10 T cell receptor beta chains from one sample, sequenced in a study of cytomegalovirus exposure and HLA in healthy donors. The PCR used 60 Vbeta and 13 Jbeta primers. Method: immunoSEQ multiplex PCR; TCRdb's copy keeps in-frame clones and lacks some. This sample yields 150,000 to 200,000 clones, of which roughly 70% are seen a single time; roughly 1.6% belongs to the top ten. Sample: PBMCs. The source of these receptors is a girl aged 10-17 years in good health and CMV-seronegative.

CDR3 residues: CASSVRISGANVLTF. In DNA form, the CDR3 reads TGTGCCAGCAGCGTCAGGATATCTGGGGCCAACGTCCTGACTTTC. The chain joins TRBV9 to TRBJ2-6; D call uncertain. Germline loops: CDR1 SGDLS, CDR2 YYNGEE. Trimming pared 2 bases from V and 1 base from J, leaving 7 bases between. The CDR3 has 15 amino acids.

DNA of the CDR3: TGTGCCAGCAGCTATTGGACAGGGAGCGATACGCAGTATTTT. Protein product: CASSYWTGSDTQYF. This sequence joins TRBV5-6 and TRBJ2-3, with TRBD1 identical over 8 bases. Germline CDR1 and CDR2: SGHDT and YYEEEE. V gave up 3 bases and J gave up 6 bases; unmatched junction bases: 6. There are 14 residues in the CDR3.

The V and J genes are TRBV2 and TRBJ1-4, with D tentatively TRBD1 (5 bases). Germline V gene sequence: CDR1 SNHLY, CDR2 FYNNEI. V was trimmed by 6 bases and J by 8 bases, leaving 19 bases between them. The CDR3 extends over 15 amino acids. The CDR3 is CASRPGPAWGEKLFF. The CDR3 region has the DNA TGTGCCAGCAGGCCGGGTCCTGCATGGGGCGAAAAACTGTTTTTT.

The rearrangement links TRBV4-2 to TRBJ2-1, with D uncertain. This CDR3 region has 11 residues. Between the trimmed V and J ends, which lost 4 bases and 7 bases, there was a span of 5 bases. Germline V gives CDR1 LGHNA, CDR2 YNFKEQ. The CDR3, as DNA: TGTGCCAGCAGCCGGCAAAATGAGCAGTTCTTC. It specifies CASSRQNEQFF.

The chain couples TRBV5-6 to TRBJ1-2; 9 positions match TRBD1. Trimming cost V 7 bases and J 8 bases; bases outside gene matches: 18. The CDR3 runs to 16 residues. Per germline, CDR1 SGHDT and CDR2 YYEEEE. For the CDR3, the DNA is TGTGCCAGCGGGTTGCCGTTGAGACAGGGGGGATTCGGCTACACCTTC. Amino acids: CASGLPLRQGGFGYTF.

This chain joins TRBV7-9 and TRBJ1-3; weak D call: TRBD1 (6 bases). V lost 6 bases and J 1 base, leaving 13 bases between the germline ends. In germline, CDR1 is SEHNR, CDR2 FQNEAQ (reference sequence). The CDR3 is made up of 15 amino acids. In DNA form, the CDR3 reads TGTGCCAGCAGGCGGACAGCGAGTTCTGGAAACACCATATATTTT. It yields the protein CASRRTASSGNTIYF. Looking up the rest from reference TRBV7-9 and TRBJ1-3 gives the full variable domain: DTGVSQNPRHKITKRGQNVTFRCDPISEHNRLYWYRQTLGQGPEFLTYFQNEAQLEKSRLLSDRFSAERPKGSFSTLEIQRTEQGDSAMYLCASRRTASSGNTIYFGEGSWLTVV.

The gene calls are TRBV14 and TRBJ1-6; D might be TRBD1 (6 bases). The V end was cut by 0 bases, the J end by 7 bases, with 7 bases between. This CDR3 has 14 amino acids. CDR1 SGHDN and CDR2 FVKESK come from the germline V gene. The chain's CDR3 is CASSQETGNSPLHF. CDR3 bases: TGTGCCAGCAGCCAAGAAACAGGGAATTCACCCCTCCACTTT.

The chain recombines TRBV12-5 with TRBJ2-3, with TRBD2 identical over 10 bases. The V gene's germline CDR1 is LGHNT and CDR2 FRNRAP. With V trimmed by 7 bases and J by 4 bases, 8 bases remained unmatched. The CDR3 is 15 amino acids. The DNA of the CDR3 is TGTGCTAGTGAAAAGCGGGGGGGCTCATCAGATACGCAGTATTTT. Amino acid sequence: CASEKRGGSSDTQYF.

This CDR3 reads CASSFKRQPSENEQFF. The CDR3 nucleotides are TGTGCCAGCAGTTTCAAGAGACAGCCGTCCGAAAATGAGCAGTTCTTC. The V and J genes are TRBV27 and TRBJ2-1; weak D call: TRBD1 (5 bases). Trimming removed 3 bases at V and 7 bases at J, with 19 bases between. Looked up from germline, CDR1 is MNHEY and CDR2 is SMNVEV (reference sequence). The CDR3 totals 16 residues.

The rearrangement uses TRBV10-3 and TRBJ1-5, with D uncertain. V lost 2 bases, J lost 9 bases, and 8 bases lay in between. In germline, CDR1 is ENHRY, CDR2 SYGVKD. The CDR3 has 12 residues. The chain's CDR3 is CAISEEPGPQHF. The CDR3 bases are TGTGCCATCAGTGAGGAGCCAGGGCCCCAGCATTTT.